Listed here are 8 T cell receptor beta chains from one sample, sequenced in a study of blood T cell repertoires in COVID-19. TCRdb keeps only in-frame clones here, not all; method: immunoSEQ multiplex PCR. Of about 71,000 clones in the sample, around 86% were seen once. The sample was peripheral blood. Receptors originate from a man under 40 with acute or convalescent COVID-19.

The gene calls are TRBV2 and TRBJ2-3, with 7 positions matching TRBD1. From germline, CDR1 is SNHLY and CDR2 FYNNEI. The CDR3 consists of 14 residues. Germline trimming cut 8 bases from V and 4 bases from J; bases unmatched to any gene: 9. CDR3 residues: CASGLNRGADTQYF. CDR3 DNA: TGTGCCAGCGGATTGAACAGGGGCGCAGATACGCAGTATTTT.

This chain uses TRBV3-1 (or the pseudogene TRBV3-2) with TRBJ1-6; D gene uncertain. Germline CDR1 LGHDT, CDR2 YNNKEL (reference sequence). The germline V and J ends were trimmed by 9 bases and 8 bases, with 14 bases remaining between them. The CDR3 is made up of 13 amino acids. The CDR3, as DNA: TGTGCCAGTTCTACCAGGCGGGATTCACCCCTCCACTTT. Protein: CASSTRRDSPLHF.

The CDR3 protein is CASSLGAGLITEAFF. The DNA for the CDR3 is TGTGCCAGCAGCTTAGGCGCAGGCCTGATCACTGAAGCTTTCTTT. J is TRBJ1-1 and V is TRBV7-9; D ambiguous. The germline V gene encodes CDR1 SEHNR and CDR2 FQNEAQ (reference sequence). The CDR3 runs to 15 residues. Trimming stripped 1 base from V and 4 bases from J, with 13 bases between. The full variable domain, in which reference TRBV7-9 and TRBJ1-1 provide the parts outside the CDR3, is DTGVSQNPRHKITKRGQNVTFRCDPISEHNRLYWYRQTLGQGPEFLTYFQNEAQLEKSRLLSDRFSAERPKGSFSTLEIQRTEQGDSAMYLCASSLGAGLITEAFFGQGTRLTVV.

This chain uses TRBV9 with TRBJ2-2; the D gene is possibly TRBD2 (6 bases). The germline V gene has CDR1 SGDLS and CDR2 YYNGEE. The CDR3 sequence is 17 residues long. Trimming removed 0 bases from V and 3 bases from J, with 15 bases in between. DNA of the CDR3: TGTGCCAGCAGCGTAGGTGGAGGGAGTAAGTACACCGGGGAGCTGTTTTTT. Translating it yields CASSVGGGSKYTGELFF.

This clone was seen a single time. The V gene is TRBV7-2, the J gene TRBJ2-1, with D possibly matching TRBD2 (5 bases). Germline V gene data show CDR1 as SGHTA and CDR2 as FQGNSA. The CDR3 runs to 15 residues. Trimming left V 4 bases short and J 7 bases short, with 17 bases between. CDR3 in amino acids: CASSSDYELRNEQFF. As DNA, the CDR3 is TGTGCCAGCAGCTCCGACTATGAACTACGGAATGAGCAGTTCTTC.

This clone showed up just once. This rearrangement joins TRBV2 to TRBJ1-1; D not certain. This CDR3 is 11 amino acids long. From germline, CDR1 is SNHLY and CDR2 FYNNEI. The germline V and J ends were trimmed by 5 bases and 8 bases, with 9 bases remaining between them. The CDR3 nucleotides read TGTGCCAGCAGTAGGACGGGGGAAGCTTTCTTT. The encoded protein is CASSRTGEAFF.

This chain uses TRBV2 with TRBJ2-2; 10 bases line up with TRBD1. V shed 4 bases and J 6 bases; nucleotides not matched to a gene: 8. The germline V gene encodes CDR1 SNHLY and CDR2 FYNNEI. CDR3 length: 16 amino acids. CDR3: CASSGGQGQIAGELFF. CDR3 in DNA: TGTGCCAGCAGTGGGGGACAGGGGCAAATCGCCGGGGAGCTGTTTTTT.

This clone appeared once. This rearrangement joins TRBV4-1 to TRBJ2-7, with 12 bases that match TRBD2. The trim removed 4 bases at V and 6 bases at J, leaving 7 bases unmatched. Germline CDR1 reads MGHRA; CDR2 reads YSYEKL. CDR3 length: 15 residues. The CDR3 protein is CASSPQGLAGSEQYV. For the CDR3, the DNA is TGCGCCAGCAGCCCCCAAGGACTAGCGGGATCCGAGCAGTACGTC.